These 20 T cell receptor beta chains originate from one sample sequenced in a study of blood T cell repertoires in COVID-19. The repertoire was sequenced with immunoSEQ multiplex PCR; TCRdb's copy has only in-frame clones and lacks some. The profile shows about 670,000 clones, 90% of them singletons. The sample was peripheral blood. The receptor set was obtained from a woman under 30 with acute or convalescent COVID-19.

CDR3 DNA sequence: TGTGCCAGCAGTCGCCTGACAGGGGTCTACGAGCAGTACTTC. This gives the protein CASSRLTGVYEQYF. The chain combines TRBV28 with TRBJ2-7; TRBD1 matches at 8 bases. Germline-derived CDR1 and CDR2 are MDHEN and SYDVKM. The V and J ends lost 5 bases and 3 bases, in that order; junction bases with no gene match: 6. The CDR3 has 14 amino acids.

The chain recombines TRBV4-3 with TRBJ1-4; the D is unclear. Germline CDR1 and CDR2: LGHNA and YSLEER. Trimming left V 3 bases short and J 5 bases short, with 13 bases between. The CDR3 runs to 15 residues. CDR3 coding DNA: TGCGCCAGCAGCCATGGAGGGCTATCGAATGAAAAACTGTTTTTT. Translation: CASSHGGLSNEKLFF.

This chain links TRBV7-3 with TRBJ2-7; D gene uncertain. V was pared by 5 bases and J by 3 bases, with 17 bases between. CDR1 and CDR2 from the germline V gene are SGHTA and FQGTGA. CDR3 size: 15 residues. CDR3 sequence reads: CASSIKSGPNYEQYF. CDR3 sequence (DNA): TGTGCCAGCAGCATAAAGTCGGGTCCAAACTACGAGCAGTACTTC.

The rearrangement uses TRBV7-6 and TRBJ1-6; the match to TRBD1 covers 7 bases. The germline V gene encodes CDR1 SGHVS and CDR2 FNYEAQ. V trimming: 4 bases; J trimming: 0 bases; junction bases outside the gene matches: 9. The CDR3 runs to 18 residues. The chain's CDR3 is CASSSLDRSSSYNSPLHF. CDR3 nucleotides: TGTGCCAGCAGCTCGCTGGACAGGTCTAGCTCCTATAATTCACCCCTCCACTTT.

The chain carries TRBV3-1 (or the pseudogene TRBV3-2) and TRBJ2-3, with 8 nucleotides matching TRBD2. CDR3 length: 19 residues. Germline V gives CDR1 LGHDT, CDR2 YNNKEL (reference sequence). The V gene end was trimmed by 1 base and the J gene end by 5 bases; junction bases not matched to a gene: 17. This CDR3 is CASSQGYLSGGGRGDTQYF. The CDR3 DNA sequence: TGTGCCAGCAGCCAAGGATACCTGTCTGGCGGGGGGCGGGGAGATACGCAGTATTTT.

CDR3: CASSLGIGSSGGNYGYTF. The CDR3 DNA sequence: TGTGCCAGCAGCTTGGGGATTGGTTCTAGCGGGGGGAACTATGGCTACACCTTC. The V call is TRBV5-6, the J call TRBJ1-2, with a weak D call TRBD1 (5 bases). The V gene lost 0 bases and the J gene lost 2 bases, with 20 bases spanning the gap. Germline CDR1 reads SGHDT; CDR2 reads YYEEEE. This CDR3 is built from 18 residues.

The chain joins TRBV6-5 to TRBJ1-6; D remains unclear. Germline lookup yields CDR1 MNHEY and CDR2 SVGAGI. The CDR3 is made up of 13 amino acids. Trimming stripped 2 bases from V and 9 bases from J, with 8 bases between. Written as DNA, the CDR3 is TGTGCCAGCAGTTACGCCCCCAGTTCACCCCTCCACTTT. Its protein product is CASSYAPSSPLHF.

The chain links TRBV7-8 to TRBJ1-1; possibly TRBD1 for D (6 bases). Trimming removed 5 bases at V and 5 bases at J, with 12 bases between. This CDR3 has 13 amino acids. In germline, CDR1 is SGHVS, CDR2 FQNEAQ. For the CDR3, the DNA is TGTGCCAGCAGCAAATACAGGGAAACTGAAGCTTTCTTT. Protein: CASSKYRETEAFF.

The chain employs TRBV6-2 or TRBV6-3 and TRBJ2-1; weak D call: TRBD1 (5 bases). Looked up from germline, CDR1 is MNHEY and CDR2 is SVGEGT. This CDR3 has 13 amino acids. Trimming shortened V by 6 bases and J by 7 bases, and 13 bases separated the two germline ends. CDR3 amino acids: CASSLRRENEQFF. CDR3 DNA: TGTGCCAGCAGCCTTCGCAGGGAAAATGAGCAGTTCTTC.

This chain uses TRBV6-5 with TRBJ1-1; tentatively, D is TRBD1 (5 bases). Germline CDR1 MNHEY, CDR2 SVGAGI. CDR3 length: 13 residues. The V end lost 5 bases, the J end lost 3 bases, and 10 bases lay between the germline ends. CDR3 DNA: TGTGCCAGCAGTCGCAGGGCGGACACTGAAGCTTTCTTT. Protein sequence: CASSRRADTEAFF.

V gene TRBV2 combines with J gene TRBJ1-3, with D perhaps matching TRBD1 (5 bases). The CDR3 length is 11 residues. V lost 6 bases and J lost 8, with 8 bases in between. Germline CDR1 is SNHLY and CDR2 is FYNNEI. The CDR3 spells CASRAGDTIYF. As DNA, the CDR3 is TGTGCCAGCAGGGCGGGGGACACCATATATTTT.

The chain has TRBV6-2 or TRBV6-3 and TRBJ2-6; maybe TRBD1 (6 bases). The CDR3 is made up of 17 amino acids. Germline V gene lookup returns CDR1 MNHEY and CDR2 SVGEGT. V was pared by 2 bases and J by 1 base, with 12 bases between. CDR3 sequence reads: CASSYDRRRSGANVLTF. CDR3 coding DNA: TGTGCCAGCAGTTACGACAGGAGGAGGTCTGGGGCCAACGTCCTGACTTTC.

The V gene is TRBV6-5, the J gene TRBJ1-1; D is possibly TRBD1 (5 bases). This CDR3 is 14 amino acids long. V was pared by 7 bases and J by 5 bases, with 17 bases between. CDR1 is MNHEY, CDR2 SVGAGI, per germline. CDR3 sequence reads: CASTAGTGGTEAFF. The CDR3 region has the DNA TGTGCCAGCACCGCAGGGACGGGAGGAACTGAAGCTTTCTTT.

The CDR3 here is CAIRTSDHSNTGELFF. The CDR3 bases are TGTGCCATCCGGACTAGCGATCACTCTAACACCGGGGAGCTGTTTTTT. The V gene is TRBV10-3, the J gene TRBJ2-2; 9 bases agree with TRBD2. The V and J ends lost 8 bases and 2 bases, in that order; junction bases with no gene match: 9. The CDR3 totals 16 residues. Germline-derived CDR1 and CDR2 are ENHRY and SYGVKD.

The V and J genes are TRBV5-1 and TRBJ1-2, with 7 bases lining up with TRBD1. V lost 4 bases to trimming and J lost 7 bases; unmatched junction nucleotides: 10. Per germline, CDR1 SGHRS and CDR2 YFSETQ. This CDR3 is built from 14 residues. The CDR3 DNA reads TGCGCCAGCAGCGCGAACCCGACAGGGCGTGGCTACACCTTC. Translating it yields CASSANPTGRGYTF. The whole variable domain, remainder taken from reference TRBV5-1 and TRBJ1-2, is KAGVTQTPRYLIKTRGQQVTLSCSPISGHRSVSWYQQTPGQGLQFLFEYFSETQRNKGNFPGRFSGRQFSNSRSEMNVSTLELGDSALYLCASSANPTGRGYTFGSGTRLTVV.

The V call is TRBV5-5, the J call TRBJ2-1, with D possibly matching TRBD2 (5 bases). The CDR3 is 12 amino acids. The germline V gene has CDR1 SGHKS and CDR2 YYEKEE (reference sequence). V was shortened by 10 bases and J by 4 bases, with 12 bases between the two germline ends. The CDR3 loop is CASEAVYNEQFF. CDR3 bases: TGTGCCTCGGAGGCGGTTTACAATGAGCAGTTCTTC.

The chain carries TRBV10-3 and TRBJ1-1, with D possibly matching TRBD1 (5 bases). Trimming pared 2 bases from V and 5 bases from J, leaving 12 bases between. The CDR3 length is 14 residues. In germline, CDR1 is ENHRY, CDR2 SYGVKD. In DNA form, the CDR3 reads TGTGCCATCAGTGAGGGGGGGAGGTTTACTGAAGCTTTCTTT. Its protein is CAISEGGRFTEAFF.

The chain is built from TRBV4-1 and TRBJ1-4; 8 bases align to TRBD1. Losses at the gene ends were 6 bases for V and 7 bases for J; bases not matched to a gene: 10. This CDR3 is built from 15 residues. Germline V gene data show CDR1 as MGHRA and CDR2 as YSYEKL. The CDR3 protein is CASSSNRDRSEKLFF. DNA for the CDR3: TGCGCCAGCAGTTCCAACCGGGACAGGAGTGAAAAACTGTTTTTT.

The rearrangement joins TRBV5-6 to TRBJ1-2, with D possibly TRBD1 on 6 matching bases. The germline gives CDR1 SGHDT, CDR2 YYEEEE. Deletions cut 0 bases from V and 3 bases from J, with 15 bases between. The CDR3 extends over 16 amino acids. The CDR3 loop reads CASSLEWQGIDYGYTF. The CDR3 bases are TGTGCCAGCAGCTTGGAATGGCAGGGGATAGACTATGGCTACACCTTC.

CDR3 in DNA: TGTGCCAGCAGCCGCGGGGGGGCTGGGAATGAGCAGTTCTTC. This codes for CASSRGGAGNEQFF. The chain joins TRBV5-4 to TRBJ2-1; 9 bases line up with TRBD2. Germline V gene data show CDR1 as SGHNT and CDR2 as YYREEE (reference sequence). J gave up 7 bases and V 4 bases, and 6 bases lay outside the gene matches. CDR3 size: 14 residues.